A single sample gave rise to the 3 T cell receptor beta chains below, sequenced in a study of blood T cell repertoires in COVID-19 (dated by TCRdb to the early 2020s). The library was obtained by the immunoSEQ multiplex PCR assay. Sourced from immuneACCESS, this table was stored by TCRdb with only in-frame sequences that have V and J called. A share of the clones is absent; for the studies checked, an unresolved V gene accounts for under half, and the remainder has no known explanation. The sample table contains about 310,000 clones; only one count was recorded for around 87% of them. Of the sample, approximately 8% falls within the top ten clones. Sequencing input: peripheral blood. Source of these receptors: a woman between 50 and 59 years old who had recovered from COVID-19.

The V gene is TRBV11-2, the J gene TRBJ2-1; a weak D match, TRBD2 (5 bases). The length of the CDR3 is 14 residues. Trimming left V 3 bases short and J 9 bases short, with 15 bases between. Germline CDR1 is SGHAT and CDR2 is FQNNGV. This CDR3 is CASSLPPSSSEQFF. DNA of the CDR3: TGTGCCAGCAGCTTGCCCCCCTCTAGCTCTGAGCAGTTCTTC. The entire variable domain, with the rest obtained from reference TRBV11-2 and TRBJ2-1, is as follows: EAGVAQSPRYKIIEKRQSVAFWCNPISGHATLYWYQQILGQGPKLLIQFQNNGVVDDSQLPKDRFSAERLKGVDSTLKIQPAKLEDSAVYLCASSLPPSSSEQFFGPGTRLTVL.

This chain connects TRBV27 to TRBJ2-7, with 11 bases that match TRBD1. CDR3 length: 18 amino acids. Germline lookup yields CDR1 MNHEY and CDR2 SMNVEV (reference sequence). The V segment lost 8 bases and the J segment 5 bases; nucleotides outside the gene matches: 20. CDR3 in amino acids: CASRRQETRGTGGHEQYF. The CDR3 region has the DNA TGTGCCAGCCGAAGACAAGAAACACGGGGGACAGGGGGACACGAGCAGTACTTC.

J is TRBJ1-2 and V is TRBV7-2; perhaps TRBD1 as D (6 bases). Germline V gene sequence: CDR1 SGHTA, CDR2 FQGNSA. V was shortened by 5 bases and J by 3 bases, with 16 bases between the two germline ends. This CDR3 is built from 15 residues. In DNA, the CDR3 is TGTGCCAGCAGCGGGAACAGGGATGCTGACTATGGCTACACCTTC. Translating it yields CASSGNRDADYGYTF.